The entry that follows covers one T cell receptor beta chain sequence. Its antigen is currently unknown. This entry belongs to a study of cytomegalovirus exposure and HLA in healthy donors. It was with 60 Vbeta and 13 Jbeta primers that the PCR ran. The data were produced by immunoSEQ multiplex PCR, yet TCRdb's version contains in-frame clones alone and is incomplete. The table includes 100,000 to 150,000 clones, about 81% detected once. The ends lost 3 bases at V and 5 bases at J; junction bases unmatched: 7. The CDR3 runs to 15 residues. Germline-derived CDR1 and CDR2 are SNHLY and FYNNEI. The study, taken as a whole, reports: Reportedly, a later analysis found an Asian-associated ancestry cluster had fewer N-insertions than the roughly 700-donor mean. Later genetic work tied a missense DCLRE1C variant to beta-chain V and J trimming.

The receptor was isolated from a woman in her twenties or thirties in good health and CMV-seronegative. The sample comprised PBMCs. The V and J genes are TRBV2 and TRBJ1-5; 7 bases are a match to TRBD1. CDR3 amino acids: CASSEQGGPYQPQHF. The CDR3 DNA is TGTGCCAGCAGTGAGCAGGGGGGTCCGTATCAGCCCCAGCATTTT.